One and the same sample provided the 7 T cell receptor beta chains below, sequenced in a study of Graves' ophthalmopathy and Graves' hyperthyroidism (dated by TCRdb to 2016 to 2019). TCRdb lists the instrument as Illumina HiSeq 2000. For repertoire sequencing, the TCR beta CDR3 regions were amplified from RNA transcripts. The first round of RT-PCR was done with HTBI primers and the Qiagen OneStep RT-PCR kit, and was followed by a second round of multiplex PCR, then size selection and purification. TCRdb reworked the public reads: Q25 trimming with fastp, MiXCR clone assembly, productive beta chains retained. Rows merge per CDR3 protein into single entries with the most common DNA and genes. In this sample the table shows around 51,000 distinct CDR3 sequences, 50% to 65% of which occur a single time. The ten largest clones represent approximately 23% of the sample. The sample comprised peripheral blood. Source of these receptors: an adult man with Graves' ophthalmopathy.

This chain uses TRBV7-3 with TRBJ1-2; TRBD1 aligns across 9 bases. This CDR3 comprises 17 residues. Germline V gene lookup returns CDR1 SGHTA and CDR2 FQGTGA. J lost 1 base, V lost 1 base, and 7 bases had no gene match. This CDR3 reads CASSLRGGTGSNYGYTF. The CDR3 DNA follows: TGTGCCAGCAGCTTAAGAGGGGGGACAGGGAGTAACTATGGCTACACCTTC.

This clonotype was recorded many times. This rearrangement joins TRBV3-1 to TRBJ2-1; TRBD2 aligns across 8 bases. V lost 4 bases and J lost 7; bases outside the gene matches: 3. The CDR3 runs to 13 residues. CDR1 LGHDT and CDR2 YNNKEL come from the germline V gene (reference sequence). The CDR3 region has the DNA TGTGCCAGCAGCCGCCGACTAGCGAATGAGCAGTTCTTC. Encoded protein: CASSRRLANEQFF.

The rearrangement uses TRBV7-9 and TRBJ2-3, with 10 positions matching TRBD1. Germline assignment: CDR1 SEHNR and CDR2 FQNEAQ (reference sequence). The J segment lost 5 bases and the V segment lost 5 bases, leaving 7 bases of the junction unmatched. The CDR3 runs 15 residues. The DNA of the CDR3 is TGTGCCAGCAGCCCGACAGGGGGCGCGGGAGATACGCAGTATTTT. This codes for CASSPTGGAGDTQYF.

This clonotype is judged medium-sized (0.01 to 0.1%). CDR3 sequence reads: CASRQGMEQFF. The CDR3 DNA is TGTGCCAGCAGGCAGGGTATGGAGCAGTTCTTC. The chain uses TRBV25-1 and TRBJ2-1, with D possibly TRBD1 on 5 matching bases. The CDR3 is made up of 11 amino acids. Trimming shortened V by 6 bases and J by 10 bases, and 10 bases separated the two germline ends. The V gene's germline CDR1 is MGHDK and CDR2 SYGVNS.

The V gene is TRBV19, the J gene TRBJ1-1, with D possibly matching TRBD1 (5 bases). Trimming stripped 0 bases from V and 7 bases from J, with 21 bases between. The CDR3 extends over 17 amino acids. The germline CDR1 and CDR2 sequences are LNHDA and SQIVND (reference sequence). The CDR3 nucleotides are TGTGCCAGTAGTATAGATCGCACTGGATGGGGCGTTGGTGAAGCTTTCTTT. It yields the protein CASSIDRTGWGVGEAFF.

This clonotype was counted at least ten times. V and J are TRBV18 and TRBJ1-6; D remains unclear. Germline CDR1 is KGHSH and CDR2 is LQKENI. Trimming shortened V by 2 bases and J by 8 bases, and 7 bases separated the two germline ends. This CDR3 is 13 amino acids long. The CDR3, as DNA: TGTGCCAGCTCACCAGGGGTCGATTCACCCCTCCACTTT. It encodes CASSPGVDSPLHF. Variable domain in full (rest from reference TRBV18 and TRBJ1-6): NAGVMQNPRHLVRRRGQEARLRCSPMKGHSHVYWYRQLPEEGLKFMVYLQKENIIDESGMPKERFSAEFPKEGPSILRIQQVVRGDSAAYFCASSPGVDSPLHFGNGTRLTVT.

The table lists this clonotype with many counts. This chain connects TRBV7-9 to TRBJ2-3; 15 nucleotides match TRBD2. V was clipped by 5 bases and J by 4 bases; unmatched bases: 7. This CDR3 has 17 residues. The germline CDR1 and CDR2 sequences are SEHNR and FQNEAQ (reference sequence). The CDR3, as DNA: TGTGCCAGCAGCGCCAGGACTAGCGGGGGGGCCCCAGATACGCAGTATTTT. Translating it yields CASSARTSGGAPDTQYF.